This entry describes one T cell receptor beta chain. Its antigen target is currently unknown. Base quality data are lacking; no much larger clone is found one base away. This entry is derived from a study of CD39 and CD103 CD8 tumor-infiltrating T cells (dated by TCRdb to the late 2010s). Regarding the study in general: An HPV-positive HNSCC, an HPV-negative HNSCC, an ovarian cancer and a melanoma patient were represented in the repertoire comparisons shown. Deep sequencing of TCRbeta CDR3 was used to compare the repertoires of CD8 TIL subsets, defined by CD103 and CD39, against those of peripheral memory CD8 T cells. General conclusions and limits of the study: DP TIL clonotypes were rarely detected in blood or uninvolved lymph node, whereas DN TIL clonotypes were found to largely overlap with peripheral memory CD8 repertoires. DP CD8 TILs appeared to be more oligoclonal than DN and SP CD8 TILs and blood memory CD8 T cells, with roughly 55-90% covered by the top 30 clonotypes.

For each subset, between 10,000 and 100,000 sorted cells were used for genomic DNA extraction with the DNeasy Blood and Tissue Kit. The TCRbeta V-J or V-D-J regions were sequenced and mapped through the immunoSEQ service, and coverage above 10x per sample was achieved. The original methods were these. Only productive rearrangements exported from the immunoSEQ Analyzer platform were analyzed, with clonality assessed on the 500 most abundant clones. Repertoire overlap between populations was quantified with the Morisita-Horn similarity index and the Jaccard index. In about 6 cancer patients, Morisita-Horn similarity was measured between the TCR repertoires of CD8 T-cell subsets. TCRdb re-hosts the immuneACCESS table, in-frame sequences only. Its copies lack some clones; in the studies checked, an unresolved V gene accounts for under half of them, and the cause for the rest is not known. The V and J calls and the clone size are those of that table, but D and trimming were determined from the DNA. Recorded for this sample are fewer than 5,000 clones; around two thirds of them occurred a single time. The top ten constitute 10% to 15% of the sample.

At the time of sample collection the patients were not on therapy, although prior treatments varied from chemotherapy, radiotherapy, surgery and immunotherapy to no treatment. After thawing, cells were enriched for T lymphocytes using a negative-selection kit, with EpCAM beads added for tumor-infiltrating lymphocytes. Memory CD8 T cells were sorted as CD8+CD4-CD45RA- cells regardless of CCR7 expression. Before analysis, peripheral blood mononuclear cells were isolated on a Ficoll-Paque PLUS gradient and cryopreserved. Populations were sorted on a FACSAria II to 99% purity, and cell pellets were frozen without culture for TCR sequencing. The V and J ends are trimmed by 6 bases and 8 bases, leaving 11 bases between them. The CDR3 starts with the cysteine, ends with the phenylalanine, and has 12 residues. Only the CDR3 DNA is retained, 36 bases long and in frame from the first base. Reading the germline V gene gives CDR1 KGHSH and CDR2 LQKENI.

The TCR originated in a human donor with head and neck squamous cell carcinoma. The sample consisted of CD8+ T cells sorted from blood. The cell subset or site label on this specimen signifies: total memory CD8 T cells (CD45RA-CCR7+/-) from blood or uninvolved lymph node. In this chain, TRBV18 is recombined with TRBJ2-1; the D gene is not confidently resolved. Here the CDR3 is given as CASSPPGHEQFF. The nucleotides are TGTGCCAGCTCCCCGCCTGGCCATGAGCAGTTCTTC.